These T cell receptor beta chains were read from a single sample in a study of blood T cell repertoires in COVID-19. Data came from immunoSEQ multiplex PCR; TCRdb stores just in-frame clones and leaves some out. Of 380,000 or so clones listed, 81% are singletons. Material: peripheral blood. The receptors shown here come from a human donor with acute or convalescent COVID-19. The donor label of this sample is uncertain. Each CDR3 is given with its conserved first and last residue.

v_call,cdr3_aa
TRBV5-4,CASSPSSVAGGRQETQYF
TRBV28,CASRSRYYEQYF
TRBV15,CATSRGQITDTQYF
TRBV4-2,CASSQGRGAYNEQFF
TRBV6-5,CASSPRDRGSGELFF
TRBV29-1,CSAVGTLNTEAFF
TRBV29-1,CSVRVGRGHLETQYF
TRBV2,CASRSDRGSYNEQFF
TRBV30,CAWIPSGKYNEQFF
TRBV10-1,CASSESYGGTDTQYF
TRBV19,CASSIGVSGQPQHF
TRBV19,CASRGTSAITDTQYF
TRBV12-3/TRBV12-4,CASTWGSGGYTF
TRBV5-1,CASSPTGTGGWNIQYF
TRBV30,CARSKGGAKGNTIYF
TRBV5-8,CASSFVVGVYGYTF
TRBV10-1,CASSERRQVGRTDTQYF
TRBV11-2,CASSGGQGPYEQYF
TRBV28,CATSLGGGRQKLFF
TRBV5-1,CASSFPGLAGSYNEQFF
TRBV25-1,CASSRQGASLNGYTF
TRBV30,CAWSVGRQGGEKLFF
TRBV2,CASGKDRGFTEAFF
TRBV5-4,CASSLEQGIYEQYF
TRBV3-1/TRBV3-2,CASSQEGGTGGYEQYF
TRBV7-2,CASSIGTGSAEAFF
TRBV5-1,CASRSWTTANYGYTF
TRBV6-1,CASSEQTGWDTDTQYF
TRBV4-1,CASSQGGRGAQHF
TRBV24-1,CATSDGAYEQYF
TRBV5-1,CASSFRGGSTEAFF
TRBV6-6,CASSYPRTEAFF
TRBV29-1,CSVTGSSYEQYF
TRBV3-1/TRBV3-2,CASSQGPLGNQPQHF
TRBV18,CASSPDPGGKYEQFF
TRBV5-5,CASSLSRSPLHF
TRBV18,CASSPLSRGTASGTDTQYF
TRBV7-2,CASSPIGRGARTDTQYF
TRBV10-2,CASSEGAPGVYNEQFF
TRBV5-1,CASSLERGRGNSPLHF
TRBV5-4,CASSLAQTGGYGYTF
TRBV2,CASSEWGGSYNEQFF